The 28 T cell receptor beta chains below all came from one sample that was sequenced in a study of T cells in Graves' hyperthyroidism and ophthalmopathy (dated by TCRdb to the late 2010s). The library was generated by multiplex PCR. The listed sequencing device is Illumina HiSeq 2000. The TCR beta CDR3 regions were amplified from RNA transcripts. For the first round of RT-PCR on the TCR CDR3, the HTBI primer set was used together with the Qiagen OneStep RT-PCR kit. In-frame beta chains were kept once TCRdb had trimmed the public reads at Q25 with fastp and called clones with MiXCR. CDR3 protein sequences are deduplicated, and each keeps its most common genes and DNA. The sample table contains roughly 380,000 distinct CDR3 sequences; only one count was recorded for around 18% of them. Around a sixth of the sample comes from the top ten. Sequenced: blood. These receptors were obtained from a woman aged 40 to 55 with Graves' ophthalmopathy.

This clonotype was counted at least ten times. The chain links TRBV5-1 to TRBJ2-5; D call uncertain. Per germline, CDR1 SGHRS and CDR2 YFSETQ. CDR3 size: 14 residues. Trimming left V 2 bases short and J 1 base short, with 9 bases between. The CDR3 is CASSLTQFQETQYF. CDR3 sequence (DNA): TGCGCCAGCAGCTTAACGCAGTTCCAAGAGACCCAGTACTTC.

There are many counts of this clonotype. This rearrangement joins TRBV19 to TRBJ2-5; 10 bases map to TRBD2. J gave up 2 bases and V 10 bases, and 16 bases lay outside the gene matches. Germline CDR1 reads LNHDA; CDR2 reads SQIVND (reference sequence). The CDR3 consists of 17 residues. CDR3: CATSGSGRSSGQETQYF. The CDR3 DNA follows: TGTGCCACCTCGGGTAGCGGGAGGTCCAGCGGGCAAGAGACCCAGTACTTC.

Ten or more counts support this clonotype. This chain uses TRBV27 with TRBJ2-7; tentative D call: TRBD1 (6 bases). CDR3 size: 16 residues. Germline assignment: CDR1 MNHEY and CDR2 SMNVEV (reference sequence). Trimming removed 3 bases at V and 1 base at J, with 16 bases between. CDR3 sequence: CASSFLRTARSYEQYF. The CDR3 nucleotides are TGTGCCAGCAGTTTCCTCCGGACAGCTCGATCCTACGAGCAGTACTTC.

The table lists this clonotype with many counts. J is TRBJ2-4 and V is TRBV28; a weak D match, TRBD2 (5 bases). V was pared by 6 bases and J by 10 bases, with 22 bases between. CDR1 is MDHEN, CDR2 SYDVKM, per germline. This CDR3 has 15 amino acids. The CDR3 loop reads CASRTDGVGVGIQYF. The DNA for the CDR3 is TGTGCCAGCAGAACCGATGGGGTCGGGGTAGGAATTCAGTACTTC. Full variable domain (missing parts from reference TRBV28 and TRBJ2-4): DVKVTQSSRYLVKRTGEKVFLECVQDMDHENMFWYRQDPGLGLRLIYFSYDVKMKEKGDIPEGYSVSREKKERFSLILESASTNQTSMYLCASRTDGVGVGIQYFGAGTRLSVL.

The V call is TRBV12-3 or TRBV12-4, the J call TRBJ1-3; D gene unclear. The CDR3 is 13 residues long. Trimming left V 6 bases short and J 4 bases short, with 10 bases between. The CDR3 DNA sequence: TGTGCCAGCAGCCCCCTGGCCGGAAACACCATATATTTT. The encoded protein is CASSPLAGNTIYF.

This clonotype was seen many times. Here the CDR3 reads CSVDPTGGSETQYF. CDR3 sequence (DNA): TGCAGCGTTGACCCGACAGGGGGTTCGGAGACCCAGTACTTC. This chain links TRBV29-1 with TRBJ2-5; 9 bases are shared with TRBD1. CDR3 length equals 14 residues. With V trimmed by 3 bases and J by 5 bases, 7 bases remained unmatched. Germline CDR1 SQVTM, CDR2 ANQGSEA.

This clonotype was picked up many times. The chain has TRBV5-1 and TRBJ2-3; 11 positions agree with TRBD2. V was pared by 3 bases and J by 3 bases, with 0 bases of the junction left unmatched. The CDR3 loop spans 14 amino acids. Germline CDR1 reads SGHRS; CDR2 reads YFSETQ. CDR3 nucleotide sequence: TGCGCCAGCAGCTGGACTAGCGGGACAGATACGCAGTATTTT. This translates into CASSWTSGTDTQYF.

The chain recombines TRBV6-2 or TRBV6-3 with TRBJ1-1; D gene unclear. This CDR3 comprises 15 residues. V shed 5 bases and J shed 4 bases, with 17 bases lying between them. Germline lookup yields CDR1 MNHEY and CDR2 SVGEGT. The CDR3 sequence: CASSARTEDFTEAFF. The CDR3 nucleotides read TGTGCCAGCAGTGCCCGGACGGAAGACTTCACTGAAGCTTTCTTT.

The chain is built from TRBV6-1 and TRBJ2-4; 8 bases fit TRBD2. The CDR3 is made up of 15 amino acids. From germline, CDR1 is MNHNS and CDR2 SASEGT. J lost 6 bases, V lost 6 bases, and 10 bases had no gene match. CDR3 in amino acids: CASRGAGVTGNIQYF. CDR3 in DNA: TGTGCCAGCAGGGGAGCGGGAGTAACAGGAAACATTCAGTACTTC.

The table lists this clonotype with many counts. The chain is built from TRBV6-1 and TRBJ2-5, with D perhaps given as TRBD1 or TRBD2 (5 bases each). The CDR3 covers 17 residues. Germline V gene sequence: CDR1 MNHNS, CDR2 SASEGT. V was trimmed by 7 bases and J by 5 bases, leaving 26 bases between them. The CDR3 loop reads CASTGAAPPASRETQYF. The CDR3 DNA sequence: TGTGCCAGCACCGGGGCAGCGCCGCCTGCCTCTCGGGAGACCCAGTACTTC.

Worth noting for this clonotype: A much more abundant neighbour one base away suggests this may be a read error. It is likely a read error, because the conserved phenylalanine at the end of the CDR3 is missing. This chain uses TRBV25-1 with TRBJ1-2; 11 bases align to TRBD1. The ends lost 6 bases at V and 5 bases at J; junction bases unmatched: 11. Per germline, CDR1 MGHDK and CDR2 SYGVNS. CDR3 size: 16 residues. CDR3 loop: CASSLTGTGGSYGYTL. The CDR3 DNA is TGTGCCAGCAGCCTAACGGGGACAGGGGGGTCATATGGCTACACCCTC.

This clonotype occurred many times. One end of the junction does not line up with germline, which may come from a read error. The chain uses TRBV6-5 and TRBJ1-2; D may be TRBD1 (6 bases). This CDR3 is 12 amino acids long. Germline values: CDR1 MNHEY, CDR2 SVGAGI. In DNA form, the CDR3 reads TGTGCCAGCAGTTCCCAGGTCGACAGGAGGGCCTTC. Residues: CASSSQVDRRAF.

This clonotype appeared many times. The chain links TRBV30 to TRBJ1-3; no definite D call. Trimming left V 2 bases short and J 8 bases short, with 13 bases between. Germline CDR1 and CDR2: GTSNPN and SVGIG (reference sequence). The CDR3 contains 13 residues. The CDR3 coding sequence is TGTGCCTGGAGTAATAATCGTGGGGACACCATATATTTT. Translated, it gives CAWSNNRGDTIYF.

A remark on this clonotype: Being one base from a much bigger clone, this may be a read error. CDR3 nucleotide sequence: TGTGCCAGCAGTTACTTTTCGCGGGGGCAAGGGACCCAGTACTTC. This encodes CASSYFSRGQGTQYF. The chain carries TRBV6-5 and TRBJ2-5; a weak D match, TRBD2 (7 bases). From germline, CDR1 is MNHEY and CDR2 SVGAGI. The CDR3 spans 15 residues.

The rearrangement links TRBV19 to TRBJ2-7, with 7 bases aligning to TRBD1. The J segment lost 2 bases and the V segment lost 4 bases, leaving 8 bases of the junction unmatched. Germline CDR1 reads LNHDA; CDR2 reads SQIVND (reference sequence). CDR3 length: 15 residues. The CDR3 coding sequence is TGTGCCAGTAGTAAAAAGACAGGGACACCCTACGAGCAGTACTTC. It encodes CASSKKTGTPYEQYF.

This clonotype was observed a handful of times. The chain joins TRBV12-3 or TRBV12-4 to TRBJ2-7, with 9 nucleotides matching TRBD1. J was trimmed by 6 bases and V by 5 bases; bases with no gene match: 5. The CDR3 covers 13 residues. The CDR3 sequence is CASSLTGGGEQYF. CDR3 in DNA: TGTGCCAGCAGTCTGACAGGGGGAGGCGAGCAGTACTTC.

In its sample, this clonotype was seen many times. V gene TRBV6-5 combines with J gene TRBJ1-2; tentative D call: TRBD1 (5 bases). This CDR3 has 11 residues. The germline V gene encodes CDR1 MNHEY and CDR2 SVGAGI. The V end lost 6 bases, the J end lost 6 bases, and 8 bases lay between the germline ends. The chain's CDR3 is CASSRGDGYTF. DNA for the CDR3: TGTGCCAGCAGCAGAGGGGATGGCTACACCTTC.

The chain links TRBV19 to TRBJ2-7; 10 bases match TRBD2. Germline lookup yields CDR1 LNHDA and CDR2 SQIVND (reference sequence). The V and J ends lost 4 bases and 0 bases, in that order; junction bases with no gene match: 3. CDR3 length equals 15 residues. The CDR3 sequence: CASSKWTSGSYEQYF. The CDR3 DNA sequence: TGTGCCAGTAGTAAGTGGACTAGCGGCTCCTACGAGCAGTACTTC.

This clonotype appeared many times. V usage is TRBV29-1 and J usage is TRBJ1-1, with D unresolved. Germline CDR1 SQVTM, CDR2 ANQGSEA. Trimming removed 2 bases from V and 11 bases from J, with 12 bases in between. CDR3 length equals 11 residues. The CDR3 region is CSVENRGQAFF. Here the CDR3 DNA reads TGCAGCGTTGAAAACCGAGGGCAGGCTTTCTTT.

In this sample, this clonotype turned up many times. J is TRBJ1-5 and V is TRBV7-9; D possibly corresponds to TRBD1 (6 bases). The CDR3 loop spans 14 amino acids. Germline CDR1 SEHNR, CDR2 FQNEAQ (reference sequence). V was trimmed by 2 bases and J by 5 bases, leaving 10 bases between them. CDR3 DNA: TGTGCCAGCAGCTTAAAGGGGGATCATCAGCCCCAGCATTTT. It is translated as CASSLKGDHQPQHF.

There are many counts of this clonotype. J is TRBJ1-1 and V is TRBV11-2; D call uncertain. Between the trimmed V and J ends, which lost 0 bases and 5 bases, there was a span of 13 bases. The CDR3 length is 15 residues. Germline-derived CDR1 and CDR2 are SGHAT and FQNNGV. The chain's CDR3 is CASSLDQSAGTEAFF. CDR3 DNA: TGTGCCAGCAGCTTAGACCAGTCGGCGGGGACTGAAGCTTTCTTT.

This clonotype was counted between two and nine times. This sequence joins TRBV5-1 and TRBJ1-2; no clear D gene. This CDR3 has 15 residues. The V gene lost 4 bases and the J gene lost 4 bases, with 17 bases spanning the gap. Germline loops: CDR1 SGHRS, CDR2 YFSETQ. Here the CDR3 reads CASSPTEIKSYGYTF. The DNA for the CDR3 is TGCGCCAGCAGCCCTACAGAAATTAAATCCTATGGCTACACCTTC.

This clonotype was seen many times. A junction boundary mismatches the germline segment, possibly from a read error. The rearrangement joins TRBV6-1 to TRBJ1-5, with D perhaps matching TRBD1 (5 bases). Germline CDR1 MNHNS, CDR2 SASEGT. The CDR3 has 15 residues. This CDR3 is CAGSEAGGAYQPQHF. As DNA, the CDR3 is TGTGCCGGCAGTGAAGCGGGAGGGGCGTATCAGCCCCAGCATTTT.

This clonotype was picked up many times. The chain recombines TRBV9 with TRBJ1-2; D is perhaps TRBD1 (6 bases). Germline lookup yields CDR1 SGDLS and CDR2 YYNGEE. The length of the CDR3 is 15 residues. Trimming took off 2 bases at V and 3 bases at J, with 14 bases between the two ends. CDR3 protein: CASSVTVTGDYGYTF. Here the CDR3 DNA reads TGTGCCAGCAGCGTCACGGTGACAGGAGACTATGGCTACACCTTC.

This clonotype was detected many times. V usage is TRBV6-5 and J usage is TRBJ2-7; D unclear. This CDR3 is built from 14 residues. Germline V gives CDR1 MNHEY, CDR2 SVGAGI. The V end was cut by 8 bases, the J end by 0 bases, with 14 bases between. CDR3 bases: TGTGCCAGCTCGACGGGTGCCCCCTCCTACGAGCAGTACTTC. It specifies CASSTGAPSYEQYF.

At least ten counts were recorded for this clonotype. CDR3 DNA sequence: TGTGCCAGCAGCACGCCTCTTGGGGGGACGGTGAACACTGAAGCTTTCTTT. This encodes CASSTPLGGTVNTEAFF. V usage is TRBV12-3 or TRBV12-4 and J usage is TRBJ1-1; a possible D gene is TRBD1 (5 bases). CDR3 length: 17 residues. Trimming shortened V by 6 bases and J by 0 bases, and 20 bases separated the two germline ends.

This clonotype was counted at least ten times. The CDR3 DNA reads TGTGCCACCAGCAGAGATCTACAGGCCTACGAGCAGTACTTC. Translated, it gives CATSRDLQAYEQYF. V and J are TRBV15 and TRBJ2-7; possibly TRBD1 for D (5 bases). V shed 0 bases and J shed 2 bases, with 8 bases lying between them. CDR1 and CDR2 (germline): LNHNV, YYDKDF (reference sequence). This CDR3 has 14 amino acids.

This clonotype has at least ten counts. The chain employs TRBV6-2 or TRBV6-3 and TRBJ2-2, with 8 nucleotides matching TRBD2. The CDR3 sequence is 18 residues long. After removal of 2 bases from V and 0 bases from J, the junction contained 8 bases not matched to a gene. Germline assignment: CDR1 MNHEY and CDR2 SVGEGT. CDR3 loop: CASSYLTSGAPNTGELFF. CDR3 nucleotides: TGTGCCAGCAGTTACCTCACTAGCGGAGCCCCGAACACCGGGGAGCTGTTTTTT.